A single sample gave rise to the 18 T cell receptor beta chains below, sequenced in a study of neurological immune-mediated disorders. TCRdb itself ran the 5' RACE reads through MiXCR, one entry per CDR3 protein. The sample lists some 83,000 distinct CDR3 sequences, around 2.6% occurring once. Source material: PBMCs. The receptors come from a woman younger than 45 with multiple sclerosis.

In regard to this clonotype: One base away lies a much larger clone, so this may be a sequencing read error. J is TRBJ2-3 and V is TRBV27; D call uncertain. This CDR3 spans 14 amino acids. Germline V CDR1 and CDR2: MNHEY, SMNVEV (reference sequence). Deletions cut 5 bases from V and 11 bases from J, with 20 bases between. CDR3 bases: TGTGCCAGCAGTCTCCTGGACGGGCCTTATAAGCAGTATTTT. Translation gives CASSLLDGPYKQYF.

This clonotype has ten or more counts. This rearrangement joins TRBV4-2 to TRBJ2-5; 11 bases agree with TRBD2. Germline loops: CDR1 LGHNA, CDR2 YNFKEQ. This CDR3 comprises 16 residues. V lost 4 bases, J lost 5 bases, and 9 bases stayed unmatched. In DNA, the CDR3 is TGTGCCAGCAGCCCGAGATTGGTAGCGGGAGGGGAGACCCAGTACTTC. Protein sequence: CASSPRLVAGGETQYF.

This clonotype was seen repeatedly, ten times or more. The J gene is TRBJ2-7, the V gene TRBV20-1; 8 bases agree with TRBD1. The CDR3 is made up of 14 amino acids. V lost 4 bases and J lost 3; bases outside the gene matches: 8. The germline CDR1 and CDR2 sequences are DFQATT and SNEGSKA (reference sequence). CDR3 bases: TGCAGTGCTACCGGGACAGGTGGATACTACGAGCAGTACTTC. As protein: CSATGTGGYYEQYF.

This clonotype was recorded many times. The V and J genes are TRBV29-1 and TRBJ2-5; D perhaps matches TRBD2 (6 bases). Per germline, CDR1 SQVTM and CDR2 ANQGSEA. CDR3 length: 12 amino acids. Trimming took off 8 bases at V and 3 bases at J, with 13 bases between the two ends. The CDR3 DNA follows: TGCAGCTTCGGACCGGGGGAAGAGACCCAGTACTTC. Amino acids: CSFGPGEETQYF.

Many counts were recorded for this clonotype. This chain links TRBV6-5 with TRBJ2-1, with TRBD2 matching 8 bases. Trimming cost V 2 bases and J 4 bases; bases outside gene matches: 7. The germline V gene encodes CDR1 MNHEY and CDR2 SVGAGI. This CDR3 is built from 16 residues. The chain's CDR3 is CASSYRSGGKYNEQFF. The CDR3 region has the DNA TGTGCCAGCAGTTACAGGAGCGGGGGCAAGTACAATGAGCAGTTCTTC.

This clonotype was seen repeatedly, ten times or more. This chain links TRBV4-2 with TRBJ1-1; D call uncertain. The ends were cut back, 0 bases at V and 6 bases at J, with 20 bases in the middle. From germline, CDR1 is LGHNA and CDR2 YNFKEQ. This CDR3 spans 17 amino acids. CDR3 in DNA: TGTGCCAGCAGCCAAGATTTGGGAGGACGCTTAAGGGCTGAAGCTTTCTTT. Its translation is CASSQDLGGRLRAEAFF.

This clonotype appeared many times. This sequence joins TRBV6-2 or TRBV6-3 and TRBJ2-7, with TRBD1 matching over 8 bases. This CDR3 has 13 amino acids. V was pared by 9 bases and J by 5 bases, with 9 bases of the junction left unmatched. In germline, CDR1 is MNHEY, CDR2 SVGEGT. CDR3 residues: CASCDRGGDEQYF. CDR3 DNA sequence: TGTGCCAGTTGTGACAGGGGCGGGGACGAGCAGTACTTC.

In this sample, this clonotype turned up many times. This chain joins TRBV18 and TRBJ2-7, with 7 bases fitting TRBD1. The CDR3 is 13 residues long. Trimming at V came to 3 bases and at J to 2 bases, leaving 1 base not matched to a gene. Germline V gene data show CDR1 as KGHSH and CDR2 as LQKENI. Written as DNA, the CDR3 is TGTGCCAGCTCACCTGGGACAGCCTACGAGCAGTACTTC. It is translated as CASSPGTAYEQYF. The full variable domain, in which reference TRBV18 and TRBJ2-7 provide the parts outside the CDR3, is NAGVMQNPRHLVRRRGQEARLRCSPMKGHSHVYWYRQLPEEGLKFMVYLQKENIIDESGMPKERFSAEFPKEGPSILRIQQVVRGDSAAYFCASSPGTAYEQYFGPGTRLTVT.

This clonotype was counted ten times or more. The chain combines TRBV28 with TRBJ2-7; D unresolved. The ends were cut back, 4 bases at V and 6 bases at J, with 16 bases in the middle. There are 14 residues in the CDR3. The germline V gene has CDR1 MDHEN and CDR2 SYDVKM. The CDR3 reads CASSSLWAWGEQYF. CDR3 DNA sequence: TGTGCCAGCAGTTCCCTCTGGGCCTGGGGCGAGCAGTACTTC.

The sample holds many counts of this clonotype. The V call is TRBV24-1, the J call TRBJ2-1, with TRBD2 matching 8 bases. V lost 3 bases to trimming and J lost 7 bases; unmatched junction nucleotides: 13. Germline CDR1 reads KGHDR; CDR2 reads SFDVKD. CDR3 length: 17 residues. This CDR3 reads CATSDEPGGLKWNEQFF. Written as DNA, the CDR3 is TGTGCCACCAGTGATGAGCCGGGGGGGCTTAAGTGGAATGAGCAGTTCTTC.

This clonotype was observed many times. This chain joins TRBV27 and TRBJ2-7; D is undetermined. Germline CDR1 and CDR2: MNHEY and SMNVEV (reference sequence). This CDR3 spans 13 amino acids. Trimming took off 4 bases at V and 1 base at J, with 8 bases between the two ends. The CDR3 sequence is CASSSVQSYEQYF. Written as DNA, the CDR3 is TGTGCCAGCAGTTCCGTCCAGTCCTACGAGCAGTACTTC.

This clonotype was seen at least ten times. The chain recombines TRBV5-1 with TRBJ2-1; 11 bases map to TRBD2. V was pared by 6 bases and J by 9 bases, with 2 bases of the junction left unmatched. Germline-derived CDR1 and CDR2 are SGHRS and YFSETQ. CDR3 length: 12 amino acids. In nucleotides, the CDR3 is TGCGCCAGCAAGACTAGCGGGACTGAGCAGTTCTTC. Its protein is CASKTSGTEQFF.

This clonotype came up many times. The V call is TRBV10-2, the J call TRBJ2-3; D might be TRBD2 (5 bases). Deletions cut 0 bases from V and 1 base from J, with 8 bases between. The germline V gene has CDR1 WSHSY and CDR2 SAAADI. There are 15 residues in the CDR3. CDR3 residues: CASSESGDGTDTQYF. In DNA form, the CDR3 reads TGCGCCAGCAGTGAGTCCGGGGATGGCACAGATACGCAGTATTTT.

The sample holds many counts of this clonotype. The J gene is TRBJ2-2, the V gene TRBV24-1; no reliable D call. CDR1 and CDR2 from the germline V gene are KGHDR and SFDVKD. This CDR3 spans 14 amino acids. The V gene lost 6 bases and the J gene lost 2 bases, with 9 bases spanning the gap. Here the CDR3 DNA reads TGTGCCACCAGTAATCGAGTTAACACCGGGGAGCTGTTTTTT. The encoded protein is CATSNRVNTGELFF.

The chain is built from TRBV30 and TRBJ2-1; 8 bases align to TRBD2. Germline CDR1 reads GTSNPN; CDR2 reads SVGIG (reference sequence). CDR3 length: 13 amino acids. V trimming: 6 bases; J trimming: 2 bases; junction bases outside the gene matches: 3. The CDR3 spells CACLLAAYNEQFF. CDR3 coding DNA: TGTGCCTGTTTACTAGCGGCCTACAATGAGCAGTTCTTC.

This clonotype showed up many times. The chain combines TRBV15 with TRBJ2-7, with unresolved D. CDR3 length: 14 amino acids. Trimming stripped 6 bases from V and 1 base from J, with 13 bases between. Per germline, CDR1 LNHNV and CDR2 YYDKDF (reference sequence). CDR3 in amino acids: CATRLEGRSYEQYF. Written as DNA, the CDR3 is TGTGCCACCAGATTGGAAGGGCGTTCCTACGAGCAGTACTTC.

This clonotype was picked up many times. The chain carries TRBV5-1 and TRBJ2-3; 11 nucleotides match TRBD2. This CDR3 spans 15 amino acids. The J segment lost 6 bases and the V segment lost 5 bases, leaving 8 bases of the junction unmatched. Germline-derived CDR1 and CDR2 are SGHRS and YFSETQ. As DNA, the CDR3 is TGCGCCAGCAGAAGTAGCGGGAGGGCCGATGATACGCAGTATTTT. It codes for CASRSSGRADDTQYF.

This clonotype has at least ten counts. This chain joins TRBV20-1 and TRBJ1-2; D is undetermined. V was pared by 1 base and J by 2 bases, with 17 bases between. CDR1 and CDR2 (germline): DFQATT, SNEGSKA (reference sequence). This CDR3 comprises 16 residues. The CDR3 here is CSARGDGYSSNYGYTF. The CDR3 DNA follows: TGCAGTGCTAGAGGTGATGGTTACTCCTCCAACTATGGCTACACCTTC.